This entry lists 30 T cell receptor beta chains sequenced from one sample in a study of blood T cells in healthy people across ages. It was with a sample-barcoded 5' primer and a J-beta primer mix that a second PCR of roughly 7 to 12 cycles was run. TCRdb ran MiXCR on the 5' RACE reads and lists one entry per CDR3 protein. Of under 2 million distinct CDR3 sequences listed, roughly 32% are singletons. The sequenced material came from blood. Every receptor here comes from a woman aged 30 to 39 in good health.

The chain has TRBV7-9 and TRBJ2-2, with TRBD1 as a possible D gene (6 bases). The germline V gene has CDR1 SEHNR and CDR2 FQNEAQ (reference sequence). The CDR3 is 16 amino acids. V gave up 6 bases and J gave up 3 bases, with 17 bases separating them. In DNA, the CDR3 is TGTGCCAGCAGAATTCCGGGACAAGAAGACACCGGGGAGCTGTTTTTT. Its translation is CASRIPGQEDTGELFF.

The chain couples TRBV19 to TRBJ2-3; 9 bases fit TRBD1. Germline CDR1 reads LNHDA; CDR2 reads SQIVND (reference sequence). J lost 5 bases, V lost 1 base, and 4 bases had no gene match. The CDR3 extends over 15 amino acids. The CDR3 is CASSIVRTGEDTQYF. As DNA, the CDR3 is TGTGCCAGTAGTATAGTGAGGACAGGGGAAGATACGCAGTATTTT.

The chain carries TRBV24-1 and TRBJ1-2; D unclear. The CDR3 is 16 amino acids. V was trimmed by 5 bases and J by 4 bases, leaving 19 bases between them. CDR1 is KGHDR, CDR2 SFDVKD, per germline. The CDR3 region is CATSALARGWAYGYTF. CDR3 nucleotides: TGTGCCACCAGTGCCCTGGCTCGGGGTTGGGCCTATGGCTACACCTTC.

This clonotype appeared many times. The chain couples TRBV29-1 to TRBJ2-7; D is tentatively TRBD1 or TRBD2 (5 bases each). The CDR3 loop spans 11 amino acids. V was pared by 6 bases and J by 3 bases, with 9 bases between. Germline V gene lookup returns CDR1 SQVTM and CDR2 ANQGSEA. In DNA form, the CDR3 reads TGCAGCGTGCCGGGGCTCTACGAGCAGTACTTC. Protein: CSVPGLYEQYF.

Turning to this clonotype: A much larger clone differs by one base, so this may be a read error. This chain connects TRBV7-3 to TRBJ2-1, with 9 bases lining up with TRBD2. Germline V gene sequence: CDR1 SGHTA, CDR2 FQGTGA. The CDR3 has 14 amino acids. CDR3 DNA: TGTGCCAGCAACTTATGGGGCGGGAGGGGAGAGCAGTTCTTC. This gives the protein CASNLWGGRGEQFF.

This CDR3 reads CASSRIGIDTQYF. CDR3 coding DNA: TGTGCCAGCAGCAGGATAGGCATCGATACGCAGTATTTT. V and J are TRBV6-5 and TRBJ2-3; the D is unclear. CDR3 size: 13 residues. V shed 6 bases and J shed 6 bases, with 13 bases lying between them. Germline CDR1 is MNHEY and CDR2 is SVGAGI.

This clonotype has only a few counts. The chain has TRBV11-2 and TRBJ2-3; D is unresolved. V lost 5 bases, J lost 1 base, and 10 bases lay in between. The germline V gene encodes CDR1 SGHAT and CDR2 FQNNGV. The CDR3 covers 14 residues. DNA of the CDR3: TGTGCCAGCAGCCGCGTTCGACGCACAGATACGCAGTATTTT. It translates to CASSRVRRTDTQYF. Filled out from reference TRBV11-2 and TRBJ2-3, the complete variable domain reads EAGVAQSPRYKIIEKRQSVAFWCNPISGHATLYWYQQILGQGPKLLIQFQNNGVVDDSQLPKDRFSAERLKGVDSTLKIQPAKLEDSAVYLCASSRVRRTDTQYFGPGTRLTVL.

Points on this clonotype: Compared with germline, one end of the junction differs, possibly owing to a read error. V is TRBV5-1 and J is TRBJ2-3; D not resolved. CDR1 SGHRS and CDR2 YFSETQ come from the germline V gene. The CDR3 extends over 16 amino acids. The CDR3, as DNA: TGCGCCGGCAGCTCGGACGCGGACCCACGGACAGATACGCAGTATTTT. Protein product: CAGSSDADPRTDTQYF.

This clonotype was seen at least ten times. This chain links TRBV29-1 with TRBJ2-3; D is perhaps TRBD1 or TRBD2 (5 bases each). CDR3 length: 13 residues. V lost 6 bases and J 3 bases, leaving 13 bases between the germline ends. From germline, CDR1 is SQVTM and CDR2 ANQGSEA. The CDR3, as DNA: TGCAGCGTCGGGACGGTACTTACAGATACGCAGTATTTT. Protein sequence: CSVGTVLTDTQYF.

This clonotype was seen many times. The chain has TRBV28 and TRBJ2-5; TRBD1 matches 10 bases. J lost 3 bases, V lost 3 bases, and 4 bases had no gene match. CDR3 length equals 15 residues. Germline-derived CDR1 and CDR2 are MDHEN and SYDVKM. The CDR3 protein is CASSFLGTGEETQYF. Written as DNA, the CDR3 is TGTGCCAGCAGTTTTTTGGGGACAGGGGAAGAGACCCAGTACTTC. The full variable domain, its missing parts supplied by reference TRBV28 and TRBJ2-5, is DVKVTQSSRYLVKRTGEKVFLECVQDMDHENMFWYRQDPGLGLRLIYFSYDVKMKEKGDIPEGYSVSREKKERFSLILESASTNQTSMYLCASSFLGTGEETQYFGPGTRLLVL.

There are a few counts of this clonotype. This chain joins TRBV7-9 and TRBJ2-5; D gene ambiguous. Trimming left V 6 bases short and J 5 bases short, with 10 bases between. Germline CDR1 reads SEHNR; CDR2 reads FQNEAQ (reference sequence). There are 12 residues in the CDR3. CDR3 sequence (DNA): TGTGCCAGCAGTTCAATCGCGGAGACCCAGTACTTC. Residues: CASSSIAETQYF.

The rearrangement joins TRBV6-6 to TRBJ1-5; D uncertain. The CDR3 runs 17 residues. Deletions cut 2 bases from V and 6 bases from J, with 20 bases between. The germline CDR1 and CDR2 sequences are MNHNY and SVGAGI (reference sequence). The CDR3 loop is CASSYRWAGPRSQPQHF. The DNA for the CDR3 is TGTGCCAGCAGTTACCGGTGGGCCGGCCCTCGTAGTCAGCCCCAGCATTTT.

Only a few counts were recorded for this clonotype. The rearrangement uses TRBV4-2 and TRBJ2-4; no reliable D call. The CDR3 consists of 13 residues. V was cut by 2 bases and J by 0 bases, with 2 bases left in between. The germline V gene encodes CDR1 LGHNA and CDR2 YNFKEQ. CDR3 sequence (DNA): TGTGCCAGCAGCCAACTAGCCAAAAACATTCAGTACTTC. Protein: CASSQLAKNIQYF.

The chain uses TRBV27 and TRBJ2-7, with D possibly being TRBD1 (6 bases). Germline lookup yields CDR1 MNHEY and CDR2 SMNVEV (reference sequence). Trimming stripped 4 bases from V and 2 bases from J, with 15 bases between. This CDR3 region has 15 residues. CDR3 coding DNA: TGTGCCAGCAGTTCACCCCTCGAGGGGGCCTACGAGCAGTACTTC. Residues: CASSSPLEGAYEQYF.

As for this clonotype: One junction end disagrees with the germline gene, perhaps due to a read error. The V gene is TRBV6-2 or TRBV6-3, the J gene TRBJ2-3, with TRBD2 matching 12 bases. CDR3 length: 14 amino acids. Germline loops: CDR1 MNHEY, CDR2 SVGEGT. CDR3 amino acids: CTSALAGGRNTQYF. In DNA form, the CDR3 reads TGTACCAGCGCCCTAGCGGGAGGGCGTAATACGCAGTATTTT.

Written as DNA, the CDR3 is TGTGCCAGCAGTTCCCTGTGGAGGGAGGCAGATACGCAGTATTTT. This gives the protein CASSSLWREADTQYF. The chain uses TRBV27 and TRBJ2-3, with TRBD2 as a possible D gene (6 bases). Trimming cost V 4 bases and J 4 bases, with 15 bases left between them. The CDR3 totals 15 residues. CDR1 is MNHEY and CDR2 is SMNVEV in the germline V gene (reference sequence).

The chain employs TRBV20-1 and TRBJ1-5; no firm D call. CDR3 length: 15 residues. Germline CDR1 DFQATT, CDR2 SNEGSKA (reference sequence). V lost 1 base to trimming and J lost 3 bases, with 13 bases between them. DNA of the CDR3: TGCAGTGCTAGAGCTAACAGTCTCCTCAATCAGCCCCAGCATTTT. Translating gives CSARANSLLNQPQHF.

V usage is TRBV13 and J usage is TRBJ2-5, with D possibly TRBD2 on 6 matching bases. CDR1 and CDR2 from the germline V gene are PRHDT and FYEKMQ (reference sequence). Trimming removed 3 bases at V and 5 bases at J, with 13 bases between. This CDR3 comprises 14 residues. The CDR3 DNA is TGTGCCAGCAGCTTGGAGGGCAGGGTGGAGACCCAGTACTTC. The encoded protein is CASSLEGRVETQYF. Looking up the rest from reference TRBV13 and TRBJ2-5 gives the full variable domain: AAGVIQSPRHLIKEKRETATLKCYPIPRHDTVYWYQQGPGQDPQFLISFYEKMQSDKGSIPDRFSAQQFSDYHSELNMSSLELGDSALYFCASSLEGRVETQYFGPGTRLLVL.

This clonotype was seen a few times. This chain uses TRBV4-2 with TRBJ1-4, with D tentatively TRBD1 (5 bases). Germline V gene sequence: CDR1 LGHNA, CDR2 YNFKEQ. The CDR3 has 16 amino acids. The V end was cut by 3 bases, the J end by 2 bases, with 13 bases between. CDR3 amino acids: CASSHPPAGTNEKLFF. CDR3 nucleotides: TGTGCCAGCAGCCACCCCCCGGCAGGGACTAATGAAAAACTGTTTTTT.

This clonotype was counted between two and nine times. This chain uses TRBV27 with TRBJ2-5; 7 nucleotides agree with TRBD2. The germline CDR1 and CDR2 sequences are MNHEY and SMNVEV (reference sequence). J was trimmed by 5 bases and V by 8 bases; bases with no gene match: 14. This CDR3 region has 15 residues. The CDR3, as DNA: TGTGCCAGCTCCCCATATGGGGAGGGCGGGGAGACCCAGTACTTC. It translates to CASSPYGEGGETQYF.

In this sample, this clonotype turned up a few times. This rearrangement joins TRBV12-3 or TRBV12-4 to TRBJ2-1, with 11 bases matching TRBD2. Trimming at V came to 5 bases and at J to 0 bases, leaving 12 bases not matched to a gene. This CDR3 comprises 19 residues. Here the CDR3 DNA reads TGTGCCAGCAGTCCGACCGGGACTAGCGGCCCTAGCTCCTACAATGAGCAGTTCTTC. Translated: CASSPTGTSGPSSYNEQFF.

This clonotype has only a few counts. The rearrangement joins TRBV7-9 to TRBJ1-1; weak D call: TRBD1 (6 bases). CDR1 SEHNR and CDR2 FQNEAQ come from the germline V gene (reference sequence). CDR3 length: 17 residues. The V end lost 5 bases, the J end lost 0 bases, and 19 bases lay between the germline ends. The CDR3 here is CASSRGGRSKMNTEAFF. CDR3 DNA: TGTGCCAGCAGCCGAGGGGGACGCAGCAAGATGAACACTGAAGCTTTCTTT.

Ten or more counts support this clonotype. The chain links TRBV20-1 to TRBJ2-7; D is ambiguous. V was shortened by 3 bases and J by 4 bases, with 7 bases between the two germline ends. This CDR3 region has 11 residues. Germline lookup yields CDR1 DFQATT and CDR2 SNEGSKA (reference sequence). CDR3 in amino acids: CSARDGYEQYF. CDR3 in DNA: TGCAGTGCTAGGGACGGGTACGAGCAGTACTTC.

The chain's CDR3 is CSVEAGSNQPQHF. The CDR3 nucleotides are TGCAGCGTTGAAGCGGGTAGCAATCAGCCCCAGCATTTT. The V gene is TRBV29-1, the J gene TRBJ1-5; D gene ambiguous. CDR1 is SQVTM and CDR2 is ANQGSEA in the germline V gene. The CDR3 has 13 residues. V gave up 1 base and J gave up 0 bases, with 4 bases separating them.

This clonotype was found a few times. The chain couples TRBV7-9 to TRBJ1-4, with D perhaps matching TRBD1 (6 bases). Germline V CDR1 and CDR2: SEHNR, FQNEAQ (reference sequence). Trimming removed 6 bases from V and 6 bases from J, with 17 bases in between. The CDR3 consists of 15 residues. Here the CDR3 reads CASSYSEGGDEKLFF. In DNA form, the CDR3 reads TGTGCCAGCAGTTATTCGGAGGGGGGAGATGAAAAACTGTTTTTT.

The rearrangement joins TRBV30 to TRBJ1-1; D unclear. Germline lookup yields CDR1 GTSNPN and CDR2 SVGIG (reference sequence). V was pared by 0 bases and J by 10 bases, with 12 bases between. The CDR3 consists of 12 residues. CDR3 in amino acids: CAWSVLGSIAFF. In nucleotides, the CDR3 is TGTGCCTGGAGTGTGTTGGGGAGTATAGCTTTCTTT. Based on the CDR3 plus reference TRBV30 and TRBJ1-1, the full variable domain is SQTIHQWPATLVQPVGSPLSLECTVEGTSNPNLYWYRQAAGRGLQLLFYSVGIGQISSEVPQNLSASRPQDRQFILSSKKLLLSDSGFYLCAWSVLGSIAFFGQGTRLTVV.

This sequence joins TRBV12-5 and TRBJ2-1, with 7 bases identical to TRBD2. Germline lookup yields CDR1 LGHNT and CDR2 FRNRAP. The ends lost 7 bases at V and 2 bases at J; junction bases unmatched: 5. CDR3 size: 14 residues. CDR3 in amino acids: CASAGGGPYNEQFF. As DNA, the CDR3 is TGTGCTAGTGCGGGCGGGGGACCCTACAATGAGCAGTTCTTC.

The chain carries TRBV30 and TRBJ1-2; D is unclear. V was trimmed by 2 bases and J by 5 bases, leaving 18 bases between them. Germline CDR1 GTSNPN, CDR2 SVGIG (reference sequence). This CDR3 is 15 amino acids long. CDR3 in amino acids: CAWSTKVGPTYGYTF. The CDR3 DNA follows: TGTGCCTGGAGTACCAAAGTGGGTCCTACTTATGGCTACACCTTC.

The chain recombines TRBV9 with TRBJ2-7, with TRBD2 matching over 7 bases. This CDR3 comprises 14 residues. Per germline, CDR1 SGDLS and CDR2 YYNGEE. V was pared by 0 bases and J by 6 bases, with 6 bases of the junction left unmatched. The CDR3 DNA reads TGTGCCAGCAGCGTAGCCCCCGGGGGGACCGAGCAGTACTTC. Translating gives CASSVAPGGTEQYF. Drawing the rest from reference TRBV9 and TRBJ2-7, the complete variable domain is DSGVTQTPKHLITATGQRVTLRCSPRSGDLSVYWYQQSLDQGLQFLIQYYNGEERAKGNILERFSAQQFPDLHSELNLSSLELGDSALYFCASSVAPGGTEQYFGPGTRLTVT.

This chain joins TRBV4-2 and TRBJ1-1; a weak D match, TRBD1 (6 bases). The germline gives CDR1 LGHNA, CDR2 YNFKEQ. The CDR3 totals 16 residues. Deletions cut 0 bases from V and 10 bases from J, with 21 bases between. The CDR3 loop is CASSQDLGDMAVGAFF. CDR3 sequence (DNA): TGTGCCAGCAGCCAAGATCTAGGGGACATGGCTGTTGGAGCTTTCTTT.